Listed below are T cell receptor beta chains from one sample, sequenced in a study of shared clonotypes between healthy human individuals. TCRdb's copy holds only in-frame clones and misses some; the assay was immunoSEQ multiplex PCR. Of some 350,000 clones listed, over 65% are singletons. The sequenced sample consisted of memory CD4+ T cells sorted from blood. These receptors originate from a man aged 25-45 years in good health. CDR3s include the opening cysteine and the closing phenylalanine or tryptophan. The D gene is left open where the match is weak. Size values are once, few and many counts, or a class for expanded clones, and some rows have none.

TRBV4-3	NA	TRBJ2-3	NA	CASSQEVLVSDTQYF	TGCGCCAGCAGCCAAGAAGTGCTAGTCTCAGATACGCAGTATTTT
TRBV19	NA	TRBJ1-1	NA	CASSIFGNTEAFF	TGTGCCAGTAGTATTTTTGGGAACACTGAAGCTTTCTTT
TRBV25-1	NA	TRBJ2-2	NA	CASSGRATGELFF	TGTGCCAGCTCCGGCCGGGCCACCGGGGAGCTGTTTTTT
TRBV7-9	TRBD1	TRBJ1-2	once	CASSPGQGEYGYTF	TGTGCCAGCAGCCCTGGACAGGGGGAGTATGGCTACACCTTC
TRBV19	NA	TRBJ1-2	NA	CASSQDGNYGYTF	TGTGCCAGTAGCCAGGACGGTAACTATGGCTACACCTTC
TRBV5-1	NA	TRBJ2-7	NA	CASSLSLASYEQYF	TGCGCCAGCAGCTTGAGTCTAGCGTCCTACGAGCAGTACTTC
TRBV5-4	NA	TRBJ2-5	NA	CASSYPGETQYF	TGTGCCAGCAGCTACCCCGGAGAGACCCAGTACTTC
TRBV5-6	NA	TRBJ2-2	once	CASSLLYGELFF	TGTGCCAGCAGCTTGCTTTACGGGGAGCTGTTTTTT
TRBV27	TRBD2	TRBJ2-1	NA	CASSLRLAGAYNEQFF	TGTGCCAGCAGTTTACGACTAGCGGGAGCCTACAATGAGCAGTTCTTC
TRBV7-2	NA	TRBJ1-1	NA	CASSSNSVNTEAFF	TGTGCCAGCAGCTCAAACAGCGTTAACACTGAAGCTTTCTTT
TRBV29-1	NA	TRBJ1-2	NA	CSAAAGAYGYTF	TGCAGCGCCGCGGCAGGGGCCTATGGCTACACCTTC
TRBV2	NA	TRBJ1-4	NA	CASSEIQSGEKLFF	TGTGCCAGCAGTGAGATACAGTCTGGGGAAAAACTGTTTTTT
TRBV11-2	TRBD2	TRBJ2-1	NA	CASSPNPAGGSYNEQFF	TGTGCCAGCAGCCCCAACCCTGCGGGAGGGTCCTACAATGAGCAGTTCTTC
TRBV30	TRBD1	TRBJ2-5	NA	CAWNTGQGAETQYF	TGTGCCTGGAACACGGGACAGGGGGCAGAGACCCAGTACTTC
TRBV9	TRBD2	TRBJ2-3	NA	CASSAKGGLGRVGDTQYF	TGTGCCAGCAGCGCCAAGGGTGGACTAGGCAGGGTCGGAGATACGCAGTATTTT
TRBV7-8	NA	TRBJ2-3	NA	CASSLQRGTDTQYF	TGTGCCAGCAGCTTACAGCGGGGCACAGATACGCAGTATTTT
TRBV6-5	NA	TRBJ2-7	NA	CASGEWGEQYF	TGTGCCAGCGGGGAGTGGGGCGAGCAGTACTTC